This is a list of T cell receptor beta chains from one sample in a study of T cell clonotyping in hematopoietic cell transplantation. The table came from immunoSEQ multiplex PCR; TCRdb's copy has only in-frame clones and leaves some out. The sample has some 40,000 clones, 95% seen once. Material: peripheral blood mononuclear cells. Every receptor here comes from a man younger than 45 in good health. Some clones in this sample may be carry-over from other donors' samples. Each CDR3 is given with its conserved first and last residue. D genes are given only for firm matches. Not every row has a clone size; where given, it reads once, few, many or a size class.

>.|TRBJ1-2|TRBV7-2|.
CASSLVGQYGYTF
TGTGCCAGCAGCTTAGTGGGGCAGTATGGCTACACCTTC
>.|TRBJ1-5|TRBV5-5|.
CASSLDRSYQPQHF
TGTGCCAGCAGCTTAGACAGGTCCTATCAGCCCCAGCATTTT
>.|TRBJ2-7|TRBV12-5|.
CASGLGLLYEQYF
TGTGCTAGTGGTTTGGGACTGCTCTACGAGCAGTACTTC
>.|TRBJ1-5|TRBV27|TRBD1
CASSFGETGDSNQPQHF
TGTGCCAGCAGTTTTGGTGAGACAGGGGATAGCAATCAGCCCCAGCATTTT
>.|TRBJ2-7|TRBV19|.
CASSIWPATKSYEQYF
TGTGCCAGTAGTATATGGCCCGCCACCAAATCCTACGAGCAGTACTTC
>.|TRBJ2-1|TRBV5-8|TRBD2
CASSPLPLSGGSSYNEQFF
TGTGCCAGCAGCCCCCTCCCCCTTTCGGGAGGTAGCTCCTACAATGAGCAGTTCTTC
>.|TRBJ1-2|TRBV2|.
CASTLGQLGSYGYTF
TGTGCTAGCACACTAGGACAGTTGGGGAGCTATGGCTACACCTTC
>.|TRBJ1-1|TRBV11-2|.
CASSLEVRYEAFF
TGTGCCAGCAGCTTAGAGGTGAGGTATGAAGCTTTCTTT
>once|TRBJ1-4|TRBV6-5|.
CASSYSLGQGGEKLFF
TGTGCCAGCAGTTATTCATTGGGACAAGGGGGTGAAAAACTGTTTTTT
>.|TRBJ2-7|TRBV5-4|TRBD1
CASSPPGTGFYEQYF
TGTGCCAGCAGTCCGCCAGGGACAGGGTTCTACGAGCAGTACTTC
>.|TRBJ2-1|TRBV13|.
CASSRPGEGYNEQFF
TGTGCCAGTAGTCGCCCTGGAGAGGGGTACAATGAGCAGTTCTTC
>.|TRBJ2-5|TRBV5-4|TRBD2
CASSPEILAGRETQYF
TGTGCCAGCAGCCCAGAGATACTAGCGGGGAGGGAGACCCAGTACTTC
>.|TRBJ2-3|TRBV13|.
CASSLMVGASYITDTQYF
TGTGCCAGCAGCTTAATGGTTGGCGCCAGCTATATTACAGATACGCAGTATTTT
>.|TRBJ1-4|TRBV9|.
CASSVGAATNEKLFF
TGTGCCAGCAGCGTAGGGGCCGCAACTAATGAAAAACTGTTTTTT
>.|TRBJ1-1|TRBV4-1|.
CASSPGDMNTEAFF
TGCGCCAGCAGCCCGGGAGACATGAACACTGAAGCTTTCTTT
>once|TRBJ1-1|TRBV11-2|.
CASSLATGSNTEAFF
TGTGCCAGCAGCTTGGCGACAGGCTCGAACACTGAAGCTTTCTTT
>.|TRBJ1-2|TRBV6-1|TRBD1
CASSEAGTGGGYGYTF
TGTGCCAGCAGTGAAGCAGGGACAGGAGGTGGCTATGGCTACACCTTC
>.|TRBJ2-5|TRBV6-6|TRBD2
CASSSLAGGEGTQYF
TGTGCCAGCAGTTCCTTAGCGGGAGGAGAGGGGACCCAGTACTTC
>.|TRBJ2-1|TRBV9|TRBD2
CASSVARSGGGPNEQFF
TGTGCCAGCAGCGTGGCTCGTAGCGGGGGTGGCCCCAATGAGCAGTTCTTC
>few|TRBJ1-1|TRBV5-8|.
CASSLQGQDTEAFF
TGTGCCAGCAGCTTACAGGGCCAGGACACTGAAGCTTTCTTT
>.|TRBJ2-5|TRBV6-6|.
CASFGLQIETQYF
TGTGCCAGCTTCGGACTTCAAATAGAGACCCAGTACTTC
>.|TRBJ2-7|TRBV5-4|.
CASRPRDSVLGEQYF
TGTGCCAGCAGGCCCCGGGACTCCGTTCTGGGCGAGCAGTACTTC
>.|TRBJ2-7|TRBV29-1|.
CSVVKALGEQYF
TGCAGCGTTGTGAAGGCCCTGGGGGAGCAGTACTTC
>.|TRBJ2-5|TRBV5-4|.
CASSLATAIRQETQYF
TGTGCCAGCAGCTTGGCTACAGCCATACGCCAAGAGACCCAGTACTTC
>.|TRBJ2-1|TRBV27|.
CASRGADGPLGQFF
TGTGCCAGCAGGGGGGCGGATGGCCCCCTCGGGCAGTTCTTC
>.|TRBJ1-1|TRBV9|.
CASSGSGTVNTEAFF
TGTGCCAGCAGCGGGAGCGGGACGGTTAACACTGAAGCTTTCTTT
>.|TRBJ2-5|TRBV5-1|.
CASSLEGAQYF
TGCGCCAGCAGCTTGGAAGGGGCCCAGTACTTC
>once|TRBJ1-5|TRBV9|TRBD1
CASSATGNSNQPQHF
TGTGCCAGCAGCGCGACAGGGAACAGCAATCAGCCCCAGCATTTT
>.|TRBJ2-3|TRBV4-1|.
CASSQERDPMDTQYF
TGCGCCAGCAGCCAAGAAAGGGACCCCATGGATACGCAGTATTTT
>.|TRBJ1-1|TRBV10-2|.
CASSSGGGNTEAFF
TGCGCCAGCAGTTCTGGCGGGGGGAACACTGAAGCTTTCTTT
>.|TRBJ1-1|TRBV7-9|.
CASSLRGFEAFF
TGTGCCAGCAGCTTGCGGGGTTTTGAAGCTTTCTTT
>.|TRBJ2-1|TRBV27|.
CASSLTSSVLTSEQFF
TGTGCCAGCAGTTTAACGTCGTCAGTTCTGACGAGTGAGCAGTTCTTC